The text below deals with one T cell receptor (beta chain). Its target is unknown. This specimen comes from a study of response to subunit inactivated influenza vaccine. TCRdb ran MiXCR on the RT-PCR reads and lists one entry per CDR3 protein. Of around 850,000 distinct CDR3 sequences in the sample, approximately 17% were seen once. Whole-study findings and limits: A suggestion made by the authors is that each seasonal influenza vaccination recruits few new T cells.

This CDR3 contains 13 residues. Germline V lookup: CDR1 SQVTM, CDR2 ANQGSEA. The V end was cut by 2 bases, the J end by 4 bases, with 11 bases between. The TCR comes from a man in his forties or fifties who received an inactivated influenza vaccine. The gene calls are TRBV29-1 and TRBJ2-5; D call uncertain. Specimen: PBMCs from blood, collected more than 4 days after vaccination. The CDR3 region has the DNA TGCAGCGTTGAATCTAATAAGGGAGAGACCCAGTACTTC. Protein product: CSVESNKGETQYF.